The present T cell receptor (beta chain) was sequenced within a study of T cell responses to AZD1222 COVID-19 vaccine (dated by TCRdb to the early 2020s). For the wider study: TCR sequencing was performed for approximately 240 trial participants, of whom roughly 200 were given two doses of AZD1222 and approximately 25 were given two doses of MenACWY control vaccine. Trial participants were enrolled by age into subgroups of 18-55, 56-69 and 70-plus years, and around 150, 29 and 61 TCR-sequenced participants, respectively, were included in these subgroups.

The sample's time point, from its label and the paper: baseline before first vaccination. The sample's treatment or condition label is to be understood as: meningococcal conjugate vaccine given as trial control. Samples from vaccinated people were obtained from the UK trials COV001 and COV002, which included a single-blind randomized controlled phase 2/3 trial of AZD1222 (ChAdOx1 nCoV-19) in healthy adults. For TCRbeta chain sequencing, PBMC samples were collected from trial participants at day 0 and at day 28 after the second dose. The CDR3 regions of human TCRbeta chains were analyzed by immunosequencing. The original methods were these. Repertoire TCRs were matched against a reference library of SARS-CoV-2-specific TCRs generated with the MIRA antigen-specificity platform. Breadth was defined as the fraction of unique TCRs that were SARS-CoV-2-associated. Depth was defined as the fraction of total T cells that were SARS-CoV-2-associated. Using the MIRA data, each spike-specific TCR was mapped to the spike region that the TCR reacts to and placed in a CD4 or CD8 class. Log10-transformed breadth and depth values were compared by one-way ANOVA with Sidak's multiple comparisons tests. Drawn from immuneACCESS, this table holds only the in-frame rearrangements with V and J called that TCRdb kept. Clones are partly lost; checked studies trace under half to an unresolved V gene and leave the rest unexplained. The V and J calls and clone size were taken over from that table, and D and trimming were inferred from the DNA. The sample profile shows some 130,000 clones; about 90% of them were found once. Roughly a sixth of the sample belongs to the ten largest clones.

As to this clone: Its antigen specificity is not known. Base quality data are lacking; no much larger clone is found one base away.

What the authors observed across the whole study: Reportedly, close to half of the unique spike-specific TCRs recognized epitopes lying outside the regions that are mutated in the B.1.351 and B.1.1.7 variants. Conclusions about previously exposed vaccinees were limited because only five to seven AZD1222 recipients were SARS-CoV-2 seropositive at baseline. In the small 56-69-year group, the increase in depth fell short of significance, most likely because of low power. Participants were mostly white British and included more females than males, and it was suggested by the authors that clonal diversity may have been underestimated. CD4 TCRs associated with the vaccine covered the entire spike protein, and the dominant responses were in regions 160-218 and 743-854. Because no samples from the day 14 peak response were available, repertoires could be characterized only after the peak T cell response. After two AZD1222 doses, spike-specific TCR breadth and depth were significantly higher than at day 0 and than in MenACWY recipients.

V lost 4 bases and J lost 3 bases; the stretch between them is 15 bases long. The germline V gene specifies SQVTM as CDR1 and ANQGSEA as CDR2. The CDR3 spans 14 residues, from the cysteine through the phenylalanine. The entry retains the CDR3 DNA only, 42 bases that are in frame from base 1. This TCR was recovered from an adult in good health. Source: peripheral blood, taken on day 0 of MenACWY control vaccination. Recombination connected TRBV29-1 to TRBJ1-2; the D gene is perhaps TRBD1, from 5 matching bases. The DNA sequence is TGCAGCGTTGGGGACGCCCAAGGGGACTATGGCTACACCTTC. This encodes CSVGDAQGDYGYTF.